The 14 T cell receptor beta chains given below trace back to one sample, sequenced in a study of blood T cells in healthy people across ages. A second PCR, run for about 6 to 12 cycles, used a sample-barcoded 5' primer plus a J-beta primer mix. TCRdb analysed the 5' RACE reads with MiXCR anew, one entry per CDR3 protein. The sample consists of 1.5 million to 1.8 million distinct CDR3 sequences, roughly 43% of them appearing once. The sample taken for sequencing was blood. These receptors originate from a woman aged 18-29 years in good health.

This chain uses TRBV28 with TRBJ1-1, with D unclear. This CDR3 is built from 14 residues. Germline CDR1 reads MDHEN; CDR2 reads SYDVKM. V gave up 1 base and J gave up 7 bases, with 13 bases separating them. CDR3 bases: TGTGCCAGCAGTTTATCCATCGGGTCAGATGAAGCTTTCTTT. This gives the protein CASSLSIGSDEAFF.

This sequence joins TRBV7-2 and TRBJ1-1; tentatively, D is TRBD1 (6 bases). The V and J ends lost 3 bases and 1 base respectively, with 12 bases between them. Germline V CDR1 and CDR2: SGHTA, FQGNSA. The CDR3 has 15 amino acids. CDR3: CASSFREGGNTEAFF. CDR3 sequence (DNA): TGTGCCAGCAGCTTCCGGGAGGGGGGGAACACTGAAGCTTTCTTT.

This clonotype was recorded a few times. This chain connects TRBV3-1 to TRBJ2-7; 10 bases are a match to TRBD1. J gave up 2 bases and V 0 bases, and 7 bases lay outside the gene matches. The CDR3 runs to 17 residues. Germline assignment: CDR1 LGHDT and CDR2 YNNKEL (reference sequence). In DNA, the CDR3 is TGTGCCAGCAGCCAAGAAGGGACAGGGGAATGTGCCTACGAGCAGTACTTC. Residues: CASSQEGTGECAYEQYF.

This chain uses TRBV2 with TRBJ1-1; D gene ambiguous. Germline assignment: CDR1 SNHLY and CDR2 FYNNEI. Trimming shortened V by 6 bases and J by 4 bases, and 12 bases separated the two germline ends. This CDR3 is built from 13 residues. The CDR3 DNA sequence: TGTGCCAGCAGGGCACGGGAGGGCACTGAAGCTTTCTTT. Its protein product is CASRAREGTEAFF.

The rearrangement links TRBV29-1 to TRBJ2-1; the D is unclear. The better agreement between TRBJ2-7 and the DNA end casts doubt on the J call. The germline CDR1 and CDR2 sequences are SQVTM and ANQGSEA. This CDR3 region has 15 residues. The CDR3 sequence: CSIAKELDSYNEQYF. CDR3 nucleotide sequence: TGCAGCATAGCCAAAGAGCTAGATTCTTACAATGAGCAGTACTTC.

In its sample, this clonotype was seen once. CDR3 nucleotides: TGTGCCAGCAGCTCGCAGGGGGCAATAAACGAGCAGTACTTC. Its protein product is CASSSQGAINEQYF. The chain recombines TRBV7-2 with TRBJ2-7, with 8 bases that match TRBD1. Germline V CDR1 and CDR2: SGHTA, FQGNSA. J was trimmed by 5 bases and V by 4 bases; bases with no gene match: 7. This CDR3 is built from 14 residues.

This clonotype was observed a few times. The chain is built from TRBV3-1 and TRBJ2-1; D perhaps matches TRBD2 (5 bases). V was clipped by 1 base and J by 0 bases, with 10 bases between them. CDR1 is LGHDT, CDR2 YNNKEL, per germline (reference sequence). The length of the CDR3 is 16 residues. The CDR3: CASSQGWRASYNEQFF. The CDR3 nucleotides read TGTGCCAGCAGCCAAGGCTGGCGGGCCTCCTACAATGAGCAGTTCTTC.

As for this clonotype: A much more abundant neighbour one base away suggests this may be a read error. The chain uses TRBV5-1 and TRBJ2-5; TRBD1 might be the D (5 bases). CDR3 length: 13 residues. The germline V and J ends were trimmed by 4 bases and 1 base, with 8 bases remaining between them. In germline, CDR1 is SGHRS, CDR2 YFSETQ. This CDR3 reads CASSTRVQETQYF. DNA of the CDR3: TGCGCCAGCAGCACCAGGGTCCAAGAGACCCAGTACTTC.

This clonotype appeared a single time. The chain is built from TRBV6-6 and TRBJ1-2; weak D call: TRBD1 (6 bases). The V gene's germline CDR1 is MNHNY and CDR2 SVGAGI (reference sequence). The V and J ends lost 7 bases and 2 bases respectively, with 17 bases between them. This CDR3 comprises 15 residues. Here the CDR3 DNA reads TGTGCCAGCAACCCAACTCAGGGGTCCAACTATGGCTACACCTTC. This translates into CASNPTQGSNYGYTF.

The rearrangement links TRBV27 to TRBJ1-1; TRBD1 matches at 12 bases. Germline CDR1 reads MNHEY; CDR2 reads SMNVEV (reference sequence). Trimming at V came to 8 bases and at J to 7 bases, leaving 8 bases not matched to a gene. The CDR3 is 14 residues long. In nucleotides, the CDR3 is TGTGCCAGCGGCCTGGGACAGGGGGCCGGTGAAGCTTTCTTT. Its protein is CASGLGQGAGEAFF.

Comments on this clonotype: At one of its ends the junction is not consistent with the germline gene, which may arise from a read error. The V and J genes are TRBV24-1 and TRBJ2-2; 7 bases map to TRBD1. Looked up from germline, CDR1 is KGHDR and CDR2 is SFDVKD. The CDR3 loop spans 13 amino acids. The CDR3 nucleotides read TGTGCCACGACGACAGGGCATACCGGGGAGCTGTCTTTT. Translated: CATTTGHTGELSF.

Written as DNA, the CDR3 is TGTGCCACCAGTGATCCTACTGGACTTCAAGAGACCCAGTACTTC. It encodes CATSDPTGLQETQYF. The rearrangement links TRBV24-1 to TRBJ2-5; possibly TRBD2 for D (5 bases). The V gene's germline CDR1 is KGHDR and CDR2 SFDVKD. V lost 3 bases to trimming and J lost 2 bases, with 12 bases between them. This CDR3 region has 15 residues.

This clonotype was picked up a small number of times. The chain couples TRBV7-8 to TRBJ2-3, with D hard to call. V was trimmed by 5 bases and J by 1 base, leaving 19 bases between them. The CDR3 consists of 17 residues. CDR1 SGHVS and CDR2 FQNEAQ come from the germline V gene. The CDR3 reads CASSPRLPRGRTDTQYF. Written as DNA, the CDR3 is TGTGCCAGCAGCCCCCGGCTACCTAGAGGACGCACAGATACGCAGTATTTT.

This clonotype was detected only a few times. The chain employs TRBV27 and TRBJ2-7; D ambiguous. CDR1 is MNHEY and CDR2 is SMNVEV in the germline V gene (reference sequence). This CDR3 contains 14 residues. V lost 0 bases and J lost 7, with 13 bases in between. The CDR3 region is CASSLSRSAPEQYF. The CDR3 DNA reads TGTGCCAGCAGTTTATCGCGATCGGCCCCTGAGCAGTACTTC.